Listed below are T cell receptor beta chains from one sample, sequenced in a study of blood T cell repertoires in COVID-19. Some clones are missing from TCRdb's copy, which holds only in-frame ones; the method was immunoSEQ multiplex PCR. This sample has 81,000 or so clones, with more than 70% found just once. Material for sequencing was peripheral blood. Source of these receptors: a man between 50 and 59 years old with active COVID-19. Both conserved end residues are part of each CDR3. A D gene is named only where the DNA matches it firmly. Clone size is given for some rows only: seen once, a few or many times, or a class if the clone is expanded.

V	J	size	D	CDR3	DNA
TRBV5-4	TRBJ2-7	-	-	CASSLGGESSYEQYF	TGTGCCAGCAGCCTTGGCGGAGAGAGCTCCTACGAGCAGTACTTC
TRBV28	TRBJ1-4	-	TRBD1	CASSLGDRINEKLFF	TGTGCCAGCAGTTTAGGGGACAGGATAAATGAAAAACTGTTTTTT
TRBV11-1	TRBJ2-7	-	-	CASSPSPTYEQYF	TGTGCCAGCAGCCCATCCCCAACCTACGAGCAGTACTTC
TRBV6-2/TRBV6-3	TRBJ1-5	few	-	CASSKQGVGSNQPQHF	TGTGCCAGCAGTAAACAGGGAGTCGGCAGCAATCAGCCCCAGCATTTT
TRBV6-2/TRBV6-3	TRBJ2-2	once	-	CASSLTSTGELFF	TGTGCCAGCAGCCTGACTAGTACGGGAGAGCTGTTTTTT
TRBV18	TRBJ1-2	-	TRBD1	CASSPSSGGAGYGYTF	TGTGCCAGCTCACCATCGTCAGGGGGCGCAGGCTATGGCTACACCTTC
TRBV4-2	TRBJ2-1	few	TRBD2	CASRKEGRQTSGRGNEQFF	TGTGCCAGCAGGAAAGAGGGGCGGCAGACTAGCGGGAGGGGTAATGAGCAGTTCTTC
TRBV11-2	TRBJ1-4	few	TRBD1	CASSLGGTGRSTNEKLFF	TGTGCCAGCAGCTTAGGGGGGACAGGTCGATCAACTAATGAAAAACTGTTTTTT
TRBV7-3	TRBJ2-3	-	TRBD2	CASSSARTSGGLTDTQYF	TGTGCCAGCAGCTCAGCCCGGACTAGCGGGGGGCTCACAGATACGCAGTATTTT
TRBV19	TRBJ2-2	-	-	CASRPGDLVTGELFF	TGTGCCAGTAGACCGGGAGACCTCGTCACCGGGGAGCTGTTTTTT
TRBV25-1	TRBJ2-7	few	TRBD1	CATSDSQGAYEQYF	TGTGCCACCTCCGATTCTCAGGGGGCTTACGAGCAGTACTTC
TRBV27	TRBJ2-3	-	TRBD1	CASSRTGSTDTQYF	TGTGCCAGCAGCAGGACAGGTAGCACAGATACGCAGTATTTT
TRBV24-1	TRBJ1-4	-	-	CATSDFVGRANEKLFF	TGTGCCACCAGTGATTTTGTTGGGCGCGCCAATGAAAAACTGTTTTTT
TRBV7-9	TRBJ2-7	-	TRBD1	CASSRQGDEQYF	TGTGCCAGCAGCCGACAGGGCGACGAGCAGTACTTC
TRBV2	TRBJ2-3	once	-	CASSGDSPWDTQYF	TGTGCCAGCAGTGGGGACTCCCCCTGGGATACGCAGTATTTT
TRBV2	TRBJ2-6	-	-	CASTVLAGGANVLTF	TGTGCCAGCACCGTCCTCGCGGGAGGGGCCAACGTCCTGACTTTC
TRBV27	TRBJ1-1	-	-	CASSPRQNTEAFF	TGTGCCAGCAGTCCCCGACAGAACACTGAAGCTTTCTTT
TRBV7-2	TRBJ1-1	-	-	CASSLGNGLPNTEAFF	TGTGCCAGCAGCTTAGGAAACGGACTGCCGAACACTGAAGCTTTCTTT
TRBV7-6	TRBJ2-7	-	-	CASSKGVISRFSYEQYF	TGTGCCAGCAGCAAAGGGGTAATCTCGCGCTTCTCCTACGAGCAGTACTTC
TRBV28	TRBJ2-1	-	TRBD2	CASRGAGFAYNEQFF	TGTGCCAGCAGGGGAGCGGGGTTTGCCTACAATGAGCAGTTCTTC
TRBV5-1	TRBJ2-7	few	-	CASSSRDIYEQYF	TGCGCCAGCAGCTCTCGGGACATCTACGAGCAGTACTTC
TRBV30	TRBJ1-1	-	TRBD1	CAWSVRGGRTEAFF	TGTGCCTGGAGTGTACGAGGGGGCCGCACTGAAGCTTTCTTT
TRBV12-3/TRBV12-4	TRBJ1-1	-	-	CASSPRQGTEAFF	TGTGCCAGCAGTCCGCGCCAGGGAACTGAAGCTTTCTTT
TRBV24-1	TRBJ1-2	-	TRBD1	CATSDSGQGANYGYTF	TGTGCCACCAGTGACTCGGGACAGGGAGCTAACTATGGCTACACCTTC
TRBV28	TRBJ1-1	-	TRBD1	CASSSNYRGVGTEAFF	TGTGCCAGCAGTTCGAATTACAGGGGGGTGGGCACTGAAGCTTTCTTT
TRBV20-1	TRBJ2-3	-	TRBD2	CSASPLAGGLGSQYF	TGCAGTGCTAGTCCCCTAGCGGGGGGCCTGGGGTCGCAGTATTTT
TRBV7-8	TRBJ1-5	-	-	CASSLGSNRNQPQHF	TGTGCCAGCAGCTTAGGGAGTAATCGCAATCAGCCCCAGCATTTT
TRBV27	TRBJ1-5	-	-	CASSLLTSEGNQPQHF	TGTGCCAGCAGTTTACTTACGTCGGAGGGCAATCAGCCCCAGCATTTT
TRBV7-2	TRBJ2-3	-	TRBD2	CASSHAGAELYF	TGTGCCAGCAGCCATGCGGGAGCCGAGTTGTATTTT
TRBV7-2	TRBJ1-2	-	TRBD1	CASSFGTGKDGYTF	TGTGCCAGCAGCTTCGGGACAGGGAAGGATGGCTACACCTTC
TRBV5-6	TRBJ2-1	-	TRBD2	CASSQGLAGGVEQFF	TGTGCCAGCAGCCAGGGACTAGCGGGAGGGGTTGAGCAGTTCTTC
TRBV19	TRBJ2-1	-	TRBD2	CASSRGLAGYNEQFF	TGTGCCAGTAGTAGAGGACTAGCGGGATACAATGAGCAGTTCTTC
TRBV7-8	TRBJ2-6	-	-	CASSSRNGQRGSGANVLTF	TGTGCCAGCAGCTCTAGGAACGGACAGAGAGGGTCTGGGGCCAACGTCCTGACTTTC
TRBV6-5	TRBJ2-7	-	TRBD1	CASIPGQEYYEQYF	TGTGCCAGCATACCGGGACAGGAATATTACGAGCAGTACTTC
TRBV28	TRBJ1-6	-	-	CASSLRSRGDNSPLHF	TGTGCCAGCAGTTTAAGGAGCAGGGGTGATAATTCACCCCTCCACTTT
TRBV12-3/TRBV12-4	TRBJ1-5	few	-	CASSLRNQPQHF	TGTGCCAGCAGTCTCAGGAATCAGCCCCAGCATTTT
TRBV7-9	TRBJ2-6	-	-	CASSSYDSLSGANVLTF	TGTGCCAGCAGCTCTTACGACAGTCTCTCTGGGGCCAACGTCCTGACTTTC
TRBV4-2	TRBJ1-6	-	-	CASSPLGVTGGPIHF	TGTGCCAGCAGCCCGTTAGGGGTTACCGGGGGACCGATCCACTTT
TRBV6-6	TRBJ1-1	-	-	CASSYSQGYTEAFF	TGTGCCAGCAGTTACTCTCAGGGCTACACTGAAGCTTTCTTT
TRBV18	TRBJ2-5	-	TRBD1	CASSPPGTGGETQYF	TGTGCCAGCTCACCCCCCGGGACAGGGGGAGAGACCCAGTACTTC
TRBV9	TRBJ2-3	-	-	CASSVVTSTDTQYF	TGTGCCAGCAGCGTAGTCACTAGCACAGATACGCAGTATTTT
TRBV6-6	TRBJ2-1	-	TRBD1	CASTRQGNEQFF	TGTGCCAGCACCAGACAGGGCAATGAGCAGTTCTTC
TRBV12-3/TRBV12-4	TRBJ2-5	-	-	CASSLGGAETQYF	TGTGCCAGCAGTTTAGGGGGCGCGGAGACCCAGTACTTC
TRBV7-2	TRBJ2-7	-	-	CASSPRTAYEQYF	TGTGCCAGCAGCCCCCGGACAGCCTACGAGCAGTACTTC
TRBV5-1	TRBJ1-6	-	TRBD1	CASSPTGGDGPLHF	TGCGCCAGCAGCCCGACAGGGGGAGATGGACCCCTCCACTTT
TRBV6-5	TRBJ2-5	-	TRBD2	CAILATSGQETQYF	TGTGCCATCCTGGCTACTAGCGGCCAAGAGACCCAGTACTTC
TRBV13	TRBJ2-2	-	-	CASSSGSANTGELFF	TGTGCCAGCAGCTCCGGCAGCGCGAACACCGGGGAGCTGTTTTTT
TRBV14	TRBJ1-1	-	-	CASSHQGLNTEAFF	TGTGCCAGCAGCCACCAGGGTTTGAACACTGAAGCTTTCTTT
TRBV5-1	TRBJ2-5	-	TRBD2	CASSLGRGETQYF	TGCGCCAGCAGCTTGGGGCGGGGGGAGACCCAGTACTTC
TRBV19	TRBJ1-1	-	TRBD1	CASWGQGFRTEAFF	TGTGCCAGTTGGGGACAGGGATTTCGCACTGAAGCTTTCTTT
TRBV10-3	TRBJ2-1	-	TRBD2	CAIRGMGLAGKAEQFF	TGTGCCATCAGGGGTATGGGACTAGCGGGAAAGGCTGAGCAGTTCTTC
TRBV4-3	TRBJ1-5	-	-	CASSQDWTGNQPQHF	TGCGCCAGCAGCCAAGACTGGACAGGCAATCAGCCCCAGCATTTT